The T cell receptor beta chain described here comes from a study of blood T cell repertoires in COVID-19. The wider study: Whether acute or convalescent, the COVID-19 samples came from the United States, Italy and Spain. From T cells, B-cell-depleted T cells, or PBMCs came the material, which was cDNA or gDNA.

Sequencing was performed with immunoSEQ multiplex PCR; in TCRdb, only in-frame clones are kept and a portion is missing. This table has 90,000 to 120,000 clones, 65% to 90% appearing once. V was clipped by 1 base and J by 12 bases, with 10 bases between them. CDR3 size: 12 residues. Germline V lookup: CDR1 SGHAT, CDR2 FQDESV (reference sequence). Sequenced material: peripheral blood. The source is a man aged 60 to 69 with acute or convalescent COVID-19. The chain recombines TRBV11-1 with TRBJ2-1, with D tentatively TRBD2 (6 bases). For the CDR3, the DNA is TGTGCCAGCAGCTTAGGGCGGGAAGGGCAGTTCTTC. It yields the protein CASSLGREGQFF. Together with reference TRBV11-1 and TRBJ2-1, the CDR3 gives the full variable domain: EAEVAQSPRYKITEKSQAVAFWCDPISGHATLYWYRQILGQGPELLVQFQDESVVDDSQLPKDRFSAERLKGVDSTLKIQPAELGDSAMYLCASSLGREGQFFGPGTRLTVL.